Presented here are 27 T cell receptor beta chains from one specimen sequenced in a study of blood T cell repertoires in COVID-19. The assay was immunoSEQ multiplex PCR, and TCRdb's table has in-frame clones only and misses some. The profile shows 25,000 to 35,000 clones, roughly nine tenths of them singletons. Source material: peripheral blood. Receptor source: a man aged 80 or over with acute or convalescent COVID-19.

CDR3 amino acids: CASSTGLVYEQYF. The DNA for the CDR3 is TGTGCCAGCTCGACAGGGTTGGTCTACGAGCAGTACTTC. The rearrangement links TRBV2 to TRBJ2-7; 7 bases map to TRBD1. The CDR3 consists of 13 residues. Germline V lookup: CDR1 SNHLY, CDR2 FYNNEI. Trimming cost V 8 bases and J 3 bases; bases outside gene matches: 7. Using reference TRBV2 and TRBJ2-7 for the parts outside the CDR3, the full variable domain is EPEVTQTPSHQVTQMGQEVILRCVPISNHLYFYWYRQILGQKVEFLVSFYNNEISEKSEIFDDQFSVERPDGSNFTLKIRSTKLEDSAMYFCASSTGLVYEQYFGPGTRLTVT.

This clone was observed a handful of times. The rearrangement joins TRBV9 to TRBJ2-2; possible D gene TRBD2, 6 bases. The CDR3 extends over 16 amino acids. The germline V gene encodes CDR1 SGDLS and CDR2 YYNGEE. V lost 0 bases and J 0 bases, leaving 9 bases between the germline ends. The CDR3 loop reads CASSVVGRPNTGELFF. CDR3 bases: TGTGCCAGCAGCGTAGTGGGGAGGCCGAACACCGGGGAGCTGTTTTTT.

This chain connects TRBV7-9 to TRBJ2-7; the D gene is possibly TRBD2 (5 bases). The CDR3 contains 14 residues. Germline V gene sequence: CDR1 SEHNR, CDR2 FQNEAQ (reference sequence). Trimming cost V 1 base and J 2 bases, with 9 bases left between them. The CDR3 bases are TGTGCCAGCAGCTTAGGTGTCGGGACCTACGAGCAGTACTTC. Protein: CASSLGVGTYEQYF.

V usage is TRBV4-2 and J usage is TRBJ2-2; 10 bases are a match to TRBD1. Per germline, CDR1 LGHNA and CDR2 YNFKEQ. The CDR3 has 17 amino acids. V was pared by 0 bases and J by 7 bases, with 8 bases of the junction left unmatched. CDR3 residues: CASSQDQAGQGIGELFF. CDR3 in DNA: TGTGCCAGCAGCCAAGATCAGGCGGGACAGGGGATCGGGGAGCTGTTTTTT.

The chain joins TRBV9 to TRBJ2-1; perhaps TRBD1 as D (6 bases). Germline V gene sequence: CDR1 SGDLS, CDR2 YYNGEE. The V gene lost 3 bases and the J gene lost 0 bases, with 16 bases spanning the gap. The CDR3 consists of 17 residues. The CDR3 region is CASSETSGGLSYNEQFF. DNA of the CDR3: TGTGCCAGCAGCGAGACCTCTGGGGGCCTCTCCTACAATGAGCAGTTCTTC.

The V and J genes are TRBV9 and TRBJ2-5; 8 positions agree with TRBD1. The CDR3 loop spans 15 amino acids. Losses at the gene ends were 1 base for V and 5 bases for J; bases not matched to a gene: 7. Germline CDR1 SGDLS, CDR2 YYNGEE. The CDR3 DNA is TGTGCCAGCAGCGTAATGCAGGGGGCCTATGAGACCCAGTACTTC. It yields the protein CASSVMQGAYETQYF.

The J gene is TRBJ1-4, the V gene TRBV6-4, with unresolved D. The CDR3 is 16 amino acids. Trimming pared 6 bases from V and 4 bases from J, leaving 18 bases between. Germline loops: CDR1 MRHNA, CDR2 SNTAGT. The CDR3 loop is CASRPKRALRNEKLFF. The DNA for the CDR3 is TGTGCCAGCAGACCCAAGAGGGCCCTCCGTAATGAAAAACTGTTTTTT.

The chain links TRBV6-1 to TRBJ2-1; TRBD2 aligns across 8 bases. With 1 base clipped from V and 5 bases from J, the junction kept 16 bases outside the gene matches. CDR1 MNHNS and CDR2 SASEGT come from the germline V gene. The CDR3 is 19 residues long. This CDR3 reads CASSEVGRGARLFHNEQFF. CDR3 coding DNA: TGTGCCAGCAGTGAAGTAGGGCGGGGGGCACGTCTTTTTCACAATGAGCAGTTCTTC.

This rearrangement joins TRBV19 to TRBJ1-4; D remains unclear. Trimming shortened V by 5 bases and J by 6 bases, and 4 bases separated the two germline ends. The CDR3 totals 11 residues. The V gene's germline CDR1 is LNHDA and CDR2 SQIVND (reference sequence). The CDR3 loop reads CASSVYEKLFF. The CDR3 region has the DNA TGTGCCAGTAGTGTCTATGAAAAACTGTTTTTT.

The chain couples TRBV10-3 to TRBJ2-3; 9 bases fit TRBD2. V lost 6 bases and J lost 3; bases outside the gene matches: 4. This CDR3 comprises 14 residues. CDR1 and CDR2 from the germline V gene are ENHRY and SYGVKD. CDR3 loop: CAIRAGLATDTQYF. CDR3 sequence (DNA): TGTGCCATCAGAGCTGGACTAGCGACAGATACGCAGTATTTT.

This clone was seen a few times. The chain recombines TRBV2 with TRBJ2-7; D is ambiguous. The CDR3 consists of 13 residues. CDR1 is SNHLY and CDR2 is FYNNEI in the germline V gene. V lost 5 bases and J 7 bases, leaving 15 bases between the germline ends. CDR3 residues: CASSLDNNPEQYF. In DNA form, the CDR3 reads TGTGCCAGCAGTCTCGACAACAATCCTGAGCAGTACTTC.

The gene calls are TRBV28 and TRBJ2-5, with TRBD2 as a possible D gene (5 bases). V was trimmed by 3 bases and J by 7 bases, leaving 12 bases between them. This CDR3 is built from 13 residues. Germline lookup yields CDR1 MDHEN and CDR2 SYDVKM. The CDR3 bases are TGTGCCAGCAGTTTCGGCTCGAGCGGGACCCAGTACTTC. This translates into CASSFGSSGTQYF.

This sequence joins TRBV5-1 and TRBJ1-2; D ambiguous. The CDR3 sequence is 13 residues long. The germline V gene encodes CDR1 SGHRS and CDR2 YFSETQ. V shed 0 bases and J shed 8 bases, with 11 bases lying between them. CDR3 protein: CASSLAGRSGYTF. The CDR3 DNA is TGCGCCAGCAGCTTGGCTGGCAGATCGGGCTACACCTTC.

The V gene is TRBV28, the J gene TRBJ1-3, with D possibly matching TRBD1 (6 bases). The CDR3 loop spans 15 amino acids. Germline V CDR1 and CDR2: MDHEN, SYDVKM. The germline V and J ends were trimmed by 6 bases and 3 bases, with 15 bases remaining between them. The CDR3 is CASSDRRVSGNTIYF. DNA of the CDR3: TGTGCCAGCAGCGACAGGAGAGTAAGTGGAAACACCATATATTTT. The variable domain in full, with the rest retrieved from reference TRBV28 and TRBJ1-3, is DVKVTQSSRYLVKRTGEKVFLECVQDMDHENMFWYRQDPGLGLRLIYFSYDVKMKEKGDIPEGYSVSREKKERFSLILESASTNQTSMYLCASSDRRVSGNTIYFGEGSWLTVV.

This chain connects TRBV11-2 to TRBJ2-1; TRBD2 matches at 10 bases. With V trimmed by 5 bases and J by 3 bases, 7 bases remained unmatched. From germline, CDR1 is SGHAT and CDR2 FQNNGV. The CDR3 runs 16 residues. CDR3 sequence (DNA): TGTGCCAGCAGCATCACCGGACTAGCGGTCTACAATGAGCAGTTCTTC. Translation gives CASSITGLAVYNEQFF.

This chain uses TRBV5-1 with TRBJ1-1; D may be TRBD1 (6 bases). With 4 bases removed from V and 3 bases from J, the gap between germline ends came to 16 bases. Germline CDR1 reads SGHRS; CDR2 reads YFSETQ. The CDR3 is 15 residues long. The CDR3 DNA sequence: TGCGCCAGCAGCCGGGCCTCACAGGGTTACACTGAAGCTTTCTTT. It translates to CASSRASQGYTEAFF.

The chain's CDR3 is CASSPRGVNPYEQYF. CDR3 in DNA: TGTGCCAGCAGTCCCCGGGGGGTAAACCCCTACGAGCAGTACTTC. The chain combines TRBV6-5 with TRBJ2-7; the match to TRBD2 covers 7 bases. Germline trimming cut 5 bases from V and 2 bases from J; bases unmatched to any gene: 9. The CDR3 is 15 residues long. Germline V gene data show CDR1 as MNHEY and CDR2 as SVGAGI.

V is TRBV18 and J is TRBJ2-1, with TRBD2 matching over 11 bases. This CDR3 is 15 amino acids long. In germline, CDR1 is KGHSH, CDR2 LQKENI. J was trimmed by 7 bases and V by 0 bases; bases with no gene match: 2. Written as DNA, the CDR3 is TGTGCCAGCTCACCACCTACTAGCGGGGGTAATGAGCAGTTCTTC. Translation gives CASSPPTSGGNEQFF.

The chain links TRBV6-4 to TRBJ1-1; 12 nucleotides agree with TRBD1. V dropped 2 bases and J dropped 1; count of bases not matched to a gene: 8. CDR3 size: 18 residues. The germline gives CDR1 MRHNA, CDR2 SNTAGT. The CDR3 DNA reads as TGTGCCAGCAGTGACGTTGGGGGACAGGGGGCAAGGAACACTGAAGCTTTCTTT. It translates to CASSDVGGQGARNTEAFF.

The rearrangement links TRBV21-1 to TRBJ1-2. TRBV21-1 is a known pseudogene. This CDR3 spans 12 amino acids. The CDR3 protein is CASGRENYGYTF. CDR3 DNA: TGTGCCAGCGGCAGGGAGAACTATGGCTACACCTTC.

There are a few counts of this clone. The gene calls are TRBV3-1 (or the pseudogene TRBV3-2) and TRBJ2-7; D call uncertain. V lost 2 bases and J lost 4, with 3 bases in between. This CDR3 region has 11 residues. Germline-derived CDR1 and CDR2 are LGHDT and YNNKEL (reference sequence). The CDR3 coding sequence is TGTGCCAGCAGCCAACGTTACGAGCAGTACTTC. It is translated as CASSQRYEQYF.

The chain links TRBV6-1 to TRBJ1-2; no definite D call. CDR3 length equals 12 residues. CDR1 and CDR2 from the germline V gene are MNHNS and SASEGT. V lost 2 bases and J lost 3, with 4 bases in between. The CDR3 sequence: CASSERDYGYTF. The CDR3 DNA is TGTGCCAGCAGTGAACGCGACTATGGCTACACCTTC.

The rearrangement links TRBV4-2 to TRBJ2-1, with 10 bases that match TRBD1. The CDR3 consists of 16 residues. With 3 bases clipped from V and 2 bases from J, the junction kept 4 bases outside the gene matches. CDR1 LGHNA and CDR2 YNFKEQ come from the germline V gene. This chain's CDR3 is CASSQTGTGAYNEQFF. For the CDR3, the DNA is TGTGCCAGCAGCCAGACCGGGACAGGGGCCTACAATGAGCAGTTCTTC.

The V and J genes are TRBV10-3 and TRBJ1-4; D remains unclear. The V end was cut by 2 bases, the J end by 8 bases, with 6 bases between. The CDR3 contains 12 residues. Germline V gives CDR1 ENHRY, CDR2 SYGVKD. The CDR3 coding sequence is TGTGCCATCAGTGAGACTGAGGAAAAACTGTTTTTT. It is translated as CAISETEEKLFF.

The chain combines TRBV5-1 with TRBJ2-5; D is possibly TRBD1 (6 bases). The CDR3 loop spans 13 amino acids. The germline gives CDR1 SGHRS, CDR2 YFSETQ. With 0 bases removed from V and 5 bases from J, the gap between germline ends came to 8 bases. For the CDR3, the DNA is TGCGCCAGCAGCTTGGTAGGGGGTGAGACCCAGTACTTC. Translation gives CASSLVGGETQYF.

The chain couples TRBV2 to TRBJ1-5, with no clear D. Germline CDR1 is SNHLY and CDR2 is FYNNEI. V was shortened by 1 base and J by 10 bases, with 8 bases between the two germline ends. This CDR3 spans 12 amino acids. CDR3 sequence (DNA): TGTGCCAGCAGTGAAGGCCCTACCCCCCAGCATTTT. Translating it yields CASSEGPTPQHF.

The CDR3 protein is CASSGERYREKETQYF. CDR3 nucleotides: TGTGCCAGCAGCGGGGAGCGATACCGGGAAAAAGAGACCCAGTACTTC. The J gene is TRBJ2-5, the V gene TRBV5-5; TRBD2 might be the D (5 bases). The CDR3 loop spans 16 amino acids. CDR1 is SGHKS and CDR2 is YYEKEE in the germline V gene (reference sequence). Deletions cut 4 bases from V and 3 bases from J, with 19 bases between.